These 26 T cell receptor beta chains were all obtained from the same sample, sequenced in a study of T cell changes during pregnancy in multiple sclerosis. Assay: immunoSEQ multiplex PCR; the TCRdb copy retains only in-frame clones and omits some. The table has roughly 80,000 clones, roughly 93% seen once. The sample was peripheral blood, taken in the second trimester of pregnancy. The receptors derive from a female donor with multiple sclerosis, enrolled in a pregnancy study.

The chain employs TRBV29-1 and TRBJ1-1; no clear D gene. With 7 bases removed from V and 3 bases from J, the gap between germline ends came to 6 bases. The CDR3 runs to 10 residues. Germline lookup yields CDR1 SQVTM and CDR2 ANQGSEA. The CDR3 DNA reads as TGCAGCGCCAGGTACACTGAAGCTTTCTTT. It yields the protein CSARYTEAFF.

The V gene is TRBV7-9, the J gene TRBJ2-7; a possible D gene is TRBD1 (5 bases). Germline V gene lookup returns CDR1 SEHNR and CDR2 FQNEAQ (reference sequence). Trimming stripped 3 bases from V and 7 bases from J, with 10 bases between. The CDR3 is 12 residues long. The CDR3 region is CASSLAKGEQYF. The CDR3 nucleotides are TGTGCCAGCAGCTTGGCCAAGGGGGAGCAGTACTTC.

V usage is TRBV5-6 and J usage is TRBJ1-2; 7 bases map to TRBD1. The CDR3 has 13 amino acids. The ends lost 4 bases at V and 4 bases at J; junction bases unmatched: 4. Looked up from germline, CDR1 is SGHDT and CDR2 is YYEEEE. The CDR3: CASSPGTAYGYTF. CDR3 in DNA: TGTGCCAGCAGCCCGGGGACAGCCTATGGCTACACCTTC.

The chain has TRBV19 and TRBJ1-1; unclear D gene. Germline CDR1 and CDR2: LNHDA and SQIVND (reference sequence). The V end was cut by 7 bases, the J end by 1 base, with 16 bases between. The CDR3 sequence is 15 residues long. In nucleotides, the CDR3 is TGTGCCAGTAAAGAGGCTCCTTTTCCGAACACTGAAGCTTTCTTT. Amino acids: CASKEAPFPNTEAFF.

The rearrangement joins TRBV29-1 to TRBJ1-1; TRBD1 matches at 8 bases. The CDR3 length is 12 residues. The J segment lost 6 bases and the V segment lost 6 bases, leaving 6 bases of the junction unmatched. CDR1 SQVTM and CDR2 ANQGSEA come from the germline V gene. DNA for the CDR3: TGCAGCGTCGCCGACAGGGGCTCTGAAGCTTTCTTT. Protein: CSVADRGSEAFF. Full variable domain (rest looked up from reference TRBV29-1 and TRBJ1-1): SAVISQKPSRDICQRGTSLTIQCQVDSQVTMMFWYRQQPGQSLTLIATANQGSEATYESGFVIDKFPISRPNLTFSTLTVSNMSPEDSSIYLCSVADRGSEAFFGQGTRLTVV.

CDR3 residues: CASSLGEGGTGNTIYF. CDR3 coding DNA: TGTGCCAGCAGCTTAGGGGAGGGGGGTACTGGAAACACCATATATTTT. This chain joins TRBV7-2 and TRBJ1-3, with D tentatively TRBD1 (6 bases). V was trimmed by 1 base and J by 2 bases, leaving 12 bases between them. Per the germline V gene, CDR1 is SGHTA and CDR2 is FQGNSA. The CDR3 runs 16 residues.

This clone was seen just once. V and J are TRBV7-3 and TRBJ1-1, with a possible D match to TRBD1 (5 bases). The CDR3 covers 15 residues. V was cut by 10 bases and J by 0 bases, with 18 bases left in between. Germline CDR1 SGHTA, CDR2 FQGTGA. The CDR3 nucleotides read TGTGCCACCCTCAGCTTCCTCAGGGTGAACACTGAAGCTTTCTTT. Protein product: CATLSFLRVNTEAFF. Filled out from reference TRBV7-3 and TRBJ1-1, the complete variable domain reads GAGVSQTPSNKVTEKGKYVELRCDPISGHTALYWYRQSLGQGPEFLIYFQGTGAADDSGLPNDRFFAVRPEGSVSTLKIQRTERGDSAVYLCATLSFLRVNTEAFFGQGTRLTVV.

J is TRBJ2-2 and V is TRBV7-9, with D perhaps TRBD1 (5 bases). Trimming left V 1 base short and J 5 bases short, with 11 bases between. Germline CDR1 and CDR2: SEHNR and FQNEAQ (reference sequence). The CDR3 contains 15 residues. CDR3 coding DNA: TGTGCCAGCAGCTTAGAGTCGGCAGGGACCGGGGAGCTGTTTTTT. Its translation is CASSLESAGTGELFF.

This clone was counted between two and nine times. The rearrangement uses TRBV9 and TRBJ2-3; D not resolved. V lost 4 bases and J 1 base, leaving 10 bases between the germline ends. The CDR3 is made up of 14 amino acids. Germline V lookup: CDR1 SGDLS, CDR2 YYNGEE. The CDR3 loop reads CASSPRSGTDTQYF. CDR3 sequence (DNA): TGTGCCAGCAGCCCCCGTAGTGGCACAGATACGCAGTATTTT.

As concerns this clone: Other DNA sequences from this sample encode an identical CDR3 as well. V is TRBV18 and J is TRBJ1-1, with D perhaps TRBD1 (6 bases). The CDR3 has 14 residues. Germline V gene lookup returns CDR1 KGHSH and CDR2 LQKENI. Trimming left V 3 bases short and J 5 bases short, with 13 bases between. CDR3 region: CASSPAQGGTEAFF. The CDR3 nucleotides are TGTGCCAGCTCACCGGCACAGGGCGGGACTGAAGCTTTCTTT.

This sequence joins TRBV19 and TRBJ1-6, with D perhaps TRBD1 (6 bases). Germline V gives CDR1 LNHDA, CDR2 SQIVND (reference sequence). The CDR3 runs to 16 residues. The V and J ends lost 2 bases and 3 bases respectively, with 11 bases between them. This chain's CDR3 is CASSISGQIYNSPLHF. In nucleotides, the CDR3 is TGTGCCAGTAGTATATCCGGACAGATCTATAATTCACCCCTCCACTTT.

This clone came up once. This CDR3 fails to terminate in the conserved phenylalanine or tryptophan, so it likely reflects a read error. The limits of the CDR3 on the DNA are not certain, so only TCRdb's listed CDR3 is given. The V gene is TRBV7-9, the J gene TRBJ2-7; the table calls TRBD1, which could not be checked here. Germline V lookup: CDR1 SEHNR, CDR2 FQNEAQ (reference sequence). The CDR3 length equals 13 residues, ends included. The chain's CDR3 is CASSFSGQSFWVI.

This chain uses TRBV5-4 with TRBJ2-5, with TRBD2 identical over 7 bases. The CDR3 is 15 amino acids. The J segment lost 3 bases and the V segment lost 4 bases, leaving 9 bases of the junction unmatched. Germline assignment: CDR1 SGHNT and CDR2 YYREEE (reference sequence). The CDR3 DNA sequence: TGTGCCAGCAGCCCCCCGGGACTACGGGAAGAGACCCAGTACTTC. The encoded protein is CASSPPGLREETQYF.

This clone was detected only once. CDR3 loop: CASRTRGGGSYNEQFF. CDR3 DNA: TGTGCCAGCAGAACCAGAGGGGGGGGGTCCTACAATGAGCAGTTCTTC. This chain joins TRBV2 and TRBJ2-1; tentative D call: TRBD2 (7 bases). Germline values: CDR1 SNHLY, CDR2 FYNNEI. The ends were cut back, 6 bases at V and 1 base at J, with 16 bases in the middle. The CDR3 runs 16 residues. The full variable domain, its missing parts supplied by reference TRBV2 and TRBJ2-1, is EPEVTQTPSHQVTQMGQEVILRCVPISNHLYFYWYRQILGQKVEFLVSFYNNEISEKSEIFDDQFSVERPDGSNFTLKIRSTKLEDSAMYFCASRTRGGGSYNEQFFGPGTRLTVL.

This chain links TRBV10-3 with TRBJ2-7; a weak D match, TRBD2 (6 bases). The CDR3 totals 13 residues. The germline V and J ends were trimmed by 3 bases and 2 bases, with 8 bases remaining between them. The germline V gene encodes CDR1 ENHRY and CDR2 SYGVKD. The CDR3 is CAISDGGAYEQYF. The CDR3 bases are TGTGCCATCAGTGATGGAGGGGCCTACGAGCAGTACTTC.

The chain joins TRBV5-6 to TRBJ1-3; D ambiguous. Germline CDR1 reads SGHDT; CDR2 reads YYEEEE. This CDR3 is 14 amino acids long. V was clipped by 5 bases and J by 2 bases, with 11 bases between them. The CDR3 region has the DNA TGTGCCAGCAGTCGATGGGAGACTGGAAACACCATATATTTT. Protein: CASSRWETGNTIYF.

The rearrangement links TRBV29-1 to TRBJ2-5, with TRBD2 identical over 12 bases. V was pared by 2 bases and J by 4 bases, with 5 bases of the junction left unmatched. This CDR3 has 15 amino acids. CDR1 and CDR2 (germline): SQVTM, ANQGSEA. Written as DNA, the CDR3 is TGCAGCGTTGAAATTCTAGCGGGGGGGCCAGAGACCCAGTACTTC. Protein product: CSVEILAGGPETQYF. The variable domain in full, with the rest retrieved from reference TRBV29-1 and TRBJ2-5, is SAVISQKPSRDICQRGTSLTIQCQVDSQVTMMFWYRQQPGQSLTLIATANQGSEATYESGFVIDKFPISRPNLTFSTLTVSNMSPEDSSIYLCSVEILAGGPETQYFGPGTRLLVL.

V gene TRBV6-5 combines with J gene TRBJ2-7; TRBD2 matches at 10 bases. The CDR3 is 14 amino acids. Germline CDR1 is MNHEY and CDR2 is SVGAGI. Trimming removed 2 bases from V and 2 bases from J; junction bases left unmatched: 0. The chain's CDR3 is CASSYLAGAYEQYF. The CDR3 coding sequence is TGTGCCAGCAGTTACCTAGCGGGGGCCTACGAGCAGTACTTC.

The chain joins TRBV6-5 to TRBJ2-5; the D is unclear. The CDR3 covers 12 residues. Between the trimmed V and J ends, which lost 2 bases and 5 bases, there was a span of 6 bases. Per the germline V gene, CDR1 is MNHEY and CDR2 is SVGAGI. Here the CDR3 reads CASSYESETQYF. DNA of the CDR3: TGTGCCAGCAGTTACGAGTCGGAGACCCAGTACTTC.

The chain employs TRBV6-1 and TRBJ1-2; no clear D. Deletions cut 6 bases from V and 7 bases from J, with 15 bases between. The CDR3 spans 13 residues. Germline CDR1 MNHNS, CDR2 SASEGT. The CDR3 reads CASSFPRSGGYTF. For the CDR3, the DNA is TGTGCCAGCAGCTTCCCTCGGTCTGGTGGCTACACCTTC.

The chain has TRBV9 and TRBJ2-7; D call uncertain. In germline, CDR1 is SGDLS, CDR2 YYNGEE. There are 10 residues in the CDR3. V shed 6 bases and J shed 3 bases, with 4 bases lying between them. The CDR3 spells CASTGYEQYF. Here the CDR3 DNA reads TGTGCCAGCACCGGCTACGAGCAGTACTTC.

The rearrangement links TRBV7-3 to TRBJ1-1; TRBD1 agrees at 7 bases. This CDR3 contains 13 residues. Germline V gene sequence: CDR1 SGHTA, CDR2 FQGTGA. J was trimmed by 3 bases and V by 5 bases; bases with no gene match: 3. CDR3 residues: CASSPTGDTEAFF. The CDR3 DNA is TGTGCCAGCAGCCCCACAGGGGACACTGAAGCTTTCTTT.

The chain combines TRBV10-2 with TRBJ2-7; D is possibly TRBD2 (5 bases). The V end lost 3 bases, the J end lost 2 bases, and 8 bases lay between the germline ends. Germline-derived CDR1 and CDR2 are WSHSY and SAAADI. CDR3 length: 13 residues. DNA of the CDR3: TGCGCCAGCAGTGACGGGATAACCTACGAGCAGTACTTC. It is translated as CASSDGITYEQYF.

The chain carries TRBV14 and TRBJ2-2; 7 nucleotides agree with TRBD1. The junction had 2 bases not matched to a gene; V was cut back by 5 bases and J by 5 bases. Germline CDR1 reads SGHDN; CDR2 reads FVKESK. This CDR3 has 13 amino acids. DNA for the CDR3: TGTGCCAGCAGCATACAGGGGACCGGGGAGCTGTTTTTT. Encoded protein: CASSIQGTGELFF.

V is TRBV20-1 and J is TRBJ2-3, with 7 bases fitting TRBD1. This CDR3 is 11 amino acids long. Per germline, CDR1 DFQATT and CDR2 SNEGSKA (reference sequence). The J segment lost 5 bases and the V segment lost 5 bases, leaving 1 base of the junction unmatched. CDR3 region: CSAGTVDTQYF. The CDR3 nucleotides read TGCAGTGCTGGGACAGTAGATACGCAGTATTTT.

V is TRBV11-3 and J is TRBJ2-3; weak D call: TRBD2 (5 bases). V gave up 4 bases and J gave up 0 bases, with 11 bases separating them. This CDR3 comprises 15 residues. Germline V gene lookup returns CDR1 SGHNT and CDR2 YENEEA. CDR3 in DNA: TGTGCCAGCAGCTCGACTCTAGCAAGCACAGATACGCAGTATTTT. Protein sequence: CASSSTLASTDTQYF.